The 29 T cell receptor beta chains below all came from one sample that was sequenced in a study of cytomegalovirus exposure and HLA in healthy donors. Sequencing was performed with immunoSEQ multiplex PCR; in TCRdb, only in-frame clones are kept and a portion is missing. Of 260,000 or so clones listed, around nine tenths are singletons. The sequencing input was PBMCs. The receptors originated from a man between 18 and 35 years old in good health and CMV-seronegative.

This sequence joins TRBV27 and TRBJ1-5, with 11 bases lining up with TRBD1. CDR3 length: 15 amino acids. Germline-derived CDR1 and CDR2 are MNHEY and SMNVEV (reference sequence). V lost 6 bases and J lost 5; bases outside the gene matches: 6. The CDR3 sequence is CASRAGQGAHQPQHF. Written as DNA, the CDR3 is TGTGCCAGCAGGGCCGGACAGGGGGCCCATCAGCCCCAGCATTTT.

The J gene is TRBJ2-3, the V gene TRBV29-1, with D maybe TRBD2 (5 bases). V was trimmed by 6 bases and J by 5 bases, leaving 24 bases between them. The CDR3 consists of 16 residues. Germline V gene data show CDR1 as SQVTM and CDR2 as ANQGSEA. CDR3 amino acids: CSVDYAGFPARDTQYF. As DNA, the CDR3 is TGCAGCGTAGACTACGCCGGGTTCCCAGCGCGAGATACGCAGTATTTT.

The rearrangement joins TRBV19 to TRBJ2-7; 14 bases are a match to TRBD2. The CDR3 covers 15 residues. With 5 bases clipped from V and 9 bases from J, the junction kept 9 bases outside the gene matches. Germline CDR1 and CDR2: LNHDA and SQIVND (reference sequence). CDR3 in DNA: TGTGCCAGTAGTCCGCCGGGACTAGCGGGAGTAATGCAGTACTTC. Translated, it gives CASSPPGLAGVMQYF. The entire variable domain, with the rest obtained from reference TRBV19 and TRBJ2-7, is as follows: DGGITQSPKYLFRKEGQNVTLSCEQNLNHDAMYWYRQDPGQGLRLIYYSQIVNDFQKGDIAEGYSVSREKKESFPLTVTSAQKNPTAFYLCASSPPGLAGVMQYFGPGTRLTVT.

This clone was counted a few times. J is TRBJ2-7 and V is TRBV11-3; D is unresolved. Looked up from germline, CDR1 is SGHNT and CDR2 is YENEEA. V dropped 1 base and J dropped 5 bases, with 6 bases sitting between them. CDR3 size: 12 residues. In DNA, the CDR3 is TGTGCCAGCAGCTTAGGGGCCCACGAGCAGTACTTC. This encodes CASSLGAHEQYF.

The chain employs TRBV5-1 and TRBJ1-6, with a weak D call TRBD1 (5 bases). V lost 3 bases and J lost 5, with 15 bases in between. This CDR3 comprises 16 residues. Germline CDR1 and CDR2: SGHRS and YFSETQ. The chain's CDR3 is CASSSSNAGHNSPLHF. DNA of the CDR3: TGCGCCAGCAGCTCCTCAAACGCGGGGCATAATTCACCCCTCCACTTT.

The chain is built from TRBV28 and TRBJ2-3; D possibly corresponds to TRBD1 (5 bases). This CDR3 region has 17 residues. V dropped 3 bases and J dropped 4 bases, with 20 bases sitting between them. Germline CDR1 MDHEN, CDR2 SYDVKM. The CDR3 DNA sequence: TGTGCCAGCAGTTTCTCCCCTCGGACGGACACGCCAGATACGCAGTATTTT. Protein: CASSFSPRTDTPDTQYF.

CDR3 DNA sequence: TGTGCCAGCAGCCTAGGGAGGACGGGCGTCTCACCCCTCCACTTT. Protein sequence: CASSLGRTGVSPLHF. The chain recombines TRBV6-5 with TRBJ1-6; D unresolved. The length of the CDR3 is 15 residues. Germline-derived CDR1 and CDR2 are MNHEY and SVGAGI. V lost 6 bases, J lost 10 bases, and 19 bases lay in between.

CDR3 sequence: CASSLGDRNNSPLHF. DNA for the CDR3: TGTGCCAGCAGCTTAGGGGACAGGAATAATTCACCCCTCCACTTT. The chain is built from TRBV7-9 and TRBJ1-6, with 8 bases fitting TRBD1. Germline V CDR1 and CDR2: SEHNR, FQNEAQ (reference sequence). Unmatched junction bases numbered 1, after V lost 1 base and J lost 5 bases. This CDR3 has 15 amino acids.

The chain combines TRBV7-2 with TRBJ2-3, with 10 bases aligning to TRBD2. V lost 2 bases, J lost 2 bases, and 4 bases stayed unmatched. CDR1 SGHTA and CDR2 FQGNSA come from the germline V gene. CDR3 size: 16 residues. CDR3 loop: CASSLQSGGATDTQYF. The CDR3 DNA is TGTGCCAGCAGCTTACAAAGCGGGGGGGCCACAGATACGCAGTATTTT.

CDR3 loop: CASSFDDRVYGYTF. The CDR3 DNA is TGTGCCAGCAGCTTTGATGACAGGGTTTACGGCTACACCTTC. The chain combines TRBV5-4 with TRBJ1-2; TRBD1 aligns across 7 bases. Per the germline V gene, CDR1 is SGHNT and CDR2 is YYREEE (reference sequence). CDR3 length: 14 residues. The V segment lost 2 bases and the J segment 8 bases; nucleotides outside the gene matches: 9.

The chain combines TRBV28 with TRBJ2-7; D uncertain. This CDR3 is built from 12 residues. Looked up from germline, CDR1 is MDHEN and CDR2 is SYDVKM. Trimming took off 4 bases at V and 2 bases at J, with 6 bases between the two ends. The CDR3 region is CASSSQAYEQYF. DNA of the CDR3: TGTGCCAGCAGTTCACAAGCCTACGAGCAGTACTTC.

The CDR3, as DNA: TGTGCCAGCAAGGGGACCGGGAGGGCCGGCGGGGAGCTGTTTTTT. Protein sequence: CASKGTGRAGGELFF. J is TRBJ2-2 and V is TRBV28, with 8 nucleotides matching TRBD2. CDR1 and CDR2 (germline): MDHEN, SYDVKM. The CDR3 is made up of 15 amino acids. V lost 7 bases and J lost 7; bases outside the gene matches: 11. The full variable domain, rest sourced from reference TRBV28 and TRBJ2-2, is DVKVTQSSRYLVKRTGEKVFLECVQDMDHENMFWYRQDPGLGLRLIYFSYDVKMKEKGDIPEGYSVSREKKERFSLILESASTNQTSMYLCASKGTGRAGGELFFGEGSRLTVL.

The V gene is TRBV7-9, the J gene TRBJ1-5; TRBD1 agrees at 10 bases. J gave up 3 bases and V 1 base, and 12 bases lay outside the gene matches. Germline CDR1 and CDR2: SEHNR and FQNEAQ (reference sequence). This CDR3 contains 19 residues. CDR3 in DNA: TGTGCCAGCAGCTTAGGCAATATAGGGACAGGGGAGGACAATCAGCCCCAGCATTTT. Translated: CASSLGNIGTGEDNQPQHF.

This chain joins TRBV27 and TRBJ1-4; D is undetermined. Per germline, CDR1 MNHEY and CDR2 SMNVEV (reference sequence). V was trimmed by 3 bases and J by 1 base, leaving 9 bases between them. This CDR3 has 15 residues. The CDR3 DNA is TGTGCCAGCAGTTTGAAGGGAGGAACTAATGAAAAACTGTTTTTT. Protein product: CASSLKGGTNEKLFF.

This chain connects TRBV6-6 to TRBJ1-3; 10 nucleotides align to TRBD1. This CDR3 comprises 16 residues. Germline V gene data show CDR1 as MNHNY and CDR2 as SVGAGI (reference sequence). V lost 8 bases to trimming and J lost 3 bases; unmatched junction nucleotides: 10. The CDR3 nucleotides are TGTGCCAGCTGGACAGGGGGACCCGAGAGTGGAAACACCATATATTTT. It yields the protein CASWTGGPESGNTIYF.

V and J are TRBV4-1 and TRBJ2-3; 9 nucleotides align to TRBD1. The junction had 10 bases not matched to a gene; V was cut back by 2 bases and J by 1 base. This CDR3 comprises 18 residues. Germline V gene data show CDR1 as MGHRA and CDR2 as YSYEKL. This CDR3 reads CASSQKIGTGKGTDTQYF. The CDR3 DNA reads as TGCGCCAGCAGCCAAAAGATTGGGACAGGGAAAGGCACAGATACGCAGTATTTT.

Here the CDR3 DNA reads TGTGCCAGGGAGACAGGGGTCGAGAACACTGAAGCTTTCTTT. Translating it yields CARETGVENTEAFF. The chain has TRBV5-3 and TRBJ1-1, with 8 bases lining up with TRBD1. TRBV5-3 is classed as an ORF, of uncertain function. The ends lost 8 bases at V and 1 base at J; junction bases unmatched: 7. The CDR3 totals 14 residues.

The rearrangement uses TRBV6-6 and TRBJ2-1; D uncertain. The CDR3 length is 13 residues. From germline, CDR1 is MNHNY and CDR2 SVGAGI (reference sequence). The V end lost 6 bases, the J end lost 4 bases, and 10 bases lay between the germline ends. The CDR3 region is CASSLLRYNEQFF. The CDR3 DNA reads TGTGCCAGCAGCCTCCTGAGATACAATGAGCAGTTCTTC.

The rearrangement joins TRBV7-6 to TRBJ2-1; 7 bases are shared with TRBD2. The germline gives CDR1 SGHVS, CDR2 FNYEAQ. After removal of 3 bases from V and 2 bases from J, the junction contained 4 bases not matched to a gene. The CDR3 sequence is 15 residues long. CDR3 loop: CASSFRLATYNEQFF. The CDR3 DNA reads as TGTGCCAGCAGCTTCAGACTAGCCACCTACAATGAGCAGTTCTTC.

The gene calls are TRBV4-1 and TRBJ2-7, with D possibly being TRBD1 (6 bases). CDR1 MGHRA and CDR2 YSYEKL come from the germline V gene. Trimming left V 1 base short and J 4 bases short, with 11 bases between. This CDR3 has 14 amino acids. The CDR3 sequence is CASSQVPGEYEQYF. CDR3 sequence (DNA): TGCGCCAGCAGCCAAGTTCCAGGGGAATACGAGCAGTACTTC.

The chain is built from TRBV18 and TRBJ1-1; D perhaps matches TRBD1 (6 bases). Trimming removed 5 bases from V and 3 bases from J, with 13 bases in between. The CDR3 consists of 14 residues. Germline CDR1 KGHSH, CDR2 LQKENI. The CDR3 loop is CASSSTGSDTEAFF. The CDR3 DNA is TGTGCCAGCTCATCAACAGGGTCGGACACTGAAGCTTTCTTT. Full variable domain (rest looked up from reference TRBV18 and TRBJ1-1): NAGVMQNPRHLVRRRGQEARLRCSPMKGHSHVYWYRQLPEEGLKFMVYLQKENIIDESGMPKERFSAEFPKEGPSILRIQQVVRGDSAAYFCASSSTGSDTEAFFGQGTRLTVV.

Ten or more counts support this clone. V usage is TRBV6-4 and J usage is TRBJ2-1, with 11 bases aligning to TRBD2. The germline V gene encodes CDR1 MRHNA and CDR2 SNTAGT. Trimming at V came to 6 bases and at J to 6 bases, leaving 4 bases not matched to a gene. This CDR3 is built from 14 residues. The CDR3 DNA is TGTGCCAGCAGCCCGGGACTAGCGGCCAATGAGCAGTTCTTC. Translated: CASSPGLAANEQFF.

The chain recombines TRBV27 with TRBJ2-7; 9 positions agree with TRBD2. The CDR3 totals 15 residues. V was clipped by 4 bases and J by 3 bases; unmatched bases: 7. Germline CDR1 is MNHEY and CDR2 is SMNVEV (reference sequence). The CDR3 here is CASSSGAGGIYEQYF. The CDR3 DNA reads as TGTGCCAGCAGTTCGGGGGCGGGAGGGATCTACGAGCAGTACTTC.

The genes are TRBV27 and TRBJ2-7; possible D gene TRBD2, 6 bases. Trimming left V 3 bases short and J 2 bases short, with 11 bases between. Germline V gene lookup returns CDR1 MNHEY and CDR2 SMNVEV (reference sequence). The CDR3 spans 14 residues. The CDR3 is CASSFRGSAYEQYF. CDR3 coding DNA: TGTGCCAGCAGTTTTCGGGGGTCCGCCTACGAGCAGTACTTC.

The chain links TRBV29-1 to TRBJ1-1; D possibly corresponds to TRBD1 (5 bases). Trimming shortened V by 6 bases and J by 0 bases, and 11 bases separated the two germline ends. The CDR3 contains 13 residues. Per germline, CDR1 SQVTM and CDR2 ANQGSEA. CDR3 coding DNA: TGCAGCGTCGGGGGACGGATGAACACTGAAGCTTTCTTT. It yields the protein CSVGGRMNTEAFF. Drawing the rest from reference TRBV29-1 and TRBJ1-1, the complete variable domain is SAVISQKPSRDICQRGTSLTIQCQVDSQVTMMFWYRQQPGQSLTLIATANQGSEATYESGFVIDKFPISRPNLTFSTLTVSNMSPEDSSIYLCSVGGRMNTEAFFGQGTRLTVV.

CDR3 DNA: TGTGCCAGCAGTTTAATCTCGGGACTAGGGCGGTACGAGCAGTACTTC. Its protein is CASSLISGLGRYEQYF. The J gene is TRBJ2-7, the V gene TRBV28; 8 bases line up with TRBD2. J gave up 4 bases and V 2 bases, and 10 bases lay outside the gene matches. The germline V gene has CDR1 MDHEN and CDR2 SYDVKM. The CDR3 contains 16 residues.

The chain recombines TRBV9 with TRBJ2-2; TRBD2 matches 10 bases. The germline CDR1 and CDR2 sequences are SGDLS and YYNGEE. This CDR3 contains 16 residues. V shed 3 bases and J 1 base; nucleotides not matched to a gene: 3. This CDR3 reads CASSALAGVNTGELFF. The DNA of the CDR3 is TGTGCCAGCAGCGCCCTAGCGGGGGTGAACACCGGGGAGCTGTTTTTT.

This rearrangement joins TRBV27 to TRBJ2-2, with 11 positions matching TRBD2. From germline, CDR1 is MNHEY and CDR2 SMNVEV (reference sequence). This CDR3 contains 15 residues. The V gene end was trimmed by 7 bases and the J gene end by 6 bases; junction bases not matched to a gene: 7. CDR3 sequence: CASTTSGGASGELFF. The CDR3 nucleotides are TGTGCCAGCACAACTAGCGGGGGTGCGTCCGGGGAGCTGTTTTTT.

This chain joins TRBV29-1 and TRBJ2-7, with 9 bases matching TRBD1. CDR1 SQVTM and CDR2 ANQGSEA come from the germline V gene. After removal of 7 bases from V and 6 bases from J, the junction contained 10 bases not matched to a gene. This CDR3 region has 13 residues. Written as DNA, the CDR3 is TGCAGCGCCGACCCCGGGACAGGGTTCGAGCAGTACTTC. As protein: CSADPGTGFEQYF.